The present TCR beta chain was sequenced within a study of blood T cell repertoires in COVID-19. Study information: Specimens from acute and convalescent COVID-19 originated in the United States, Italy and Spain.

The protocol was immunoSEQ multiplex PCR, while the TCRdb copy is restricted to in-frame clones and leaves out a portion. The data hold under 150,000 clones, with about nine tenths observed a single time. Sequences were obtained from peripheral blood. This TCR was sampled from a human donor in a cohort sampled during active COVID-19.

The CDR3 sequence is CASSSAGGRADTQYF. CDR3 DNA: TGTGCCAGCAGCTCTGCAGGAGGGAGGGCAGATACGCAGTATTTT. This sequence joins TRBV7-9 and TRBJ2-3; 7 nucleotides agree with TRBD2. Unmatched junction bases numbered 8, after V lost 4 bases and J lost 4 bases. The germline V gene encodes CDR1 SEHNR and CDR2 FQNEAQ (reference sequence). This CDR3 spans 15 amino acids.